This T cell receptor (beta chain) was recovered during a study of response to subunit inactivated influenza vaccine. A remark on this clonotype: What it binds is unknown.

Study observations and caveats: Researchers suggested that each seasonal influenza vaccination recruits few new T cells.

One entry per CDR3 protein, called by TCRdb with MiXCR from the RT-PCR reads. The sample gives about 240,000 distinct CDR3 sequences, more than 9% of which show up once; under 10% is in the top ten. Material: non-naive T cells sorted from PBMCs, obtained 14 days before vaccination. This clonotype was sampled from a man over 45 who received an inactivated influenza vaccine.

In nucleotides, the CDR3 is TGTGCCAGCAGTGACGGTCAGGTCAGAGATCAGCCCCAGCATTTT. Translation gives CASSDGQVRDQPQHF. The chain is built from TRBV25-1 and TRBJ1-5; D remains ambiguous. Trimming shortened V by 3 bases and J by 5 bases, and 14 bases separated the two germline ends. This CDR3 contains 15 residues. From germline, CDR1 is MGHDK and CDR2 SYGVNS.